This passage covers 14 T cell receptor beta chains from one sample sequenced in a study of cytomegalovirus exposure and HLA in healthy donors (TCRdb year 2017). The library relied on the immunoSEQ multiplex PCR assay. For the multiplex PCR, a mixture combining 60 forward primers for TCR Vbeta segments and 13 reverse primers for TCR Jbeta segments was used. The table was pulled from immuneACCESS by TCRdb, which kept in-frame rearrangements only. Such tables lose some clones; where checked, under half of the loss comes from unresolved V genes, and the rest has no known cause. The sample has more than 65,000 clones on record, roughly three quarters of them singletons. Roughly 22% of the sample goes to the ten largest clones. The sequencing input was PBMCs. Receptors originate from a woman between 35 and 50 years old in good health and CMV-seropositive.

The V and J genes are TRBV21-1 and TRBJ2-5; the table's D call, TRBD1, has no DNA check behind it. TRBV21-1 is designated a pseudogene. This CDR3 is built from 16 residues. CDR3 in amino acids: CASSRAVGQRQETQYF. Here the CDR3 DNA reads TGTGCCAGCAGCAGGGCCGTGGGACAGCGGCAAGAGACCCAGTACTTC.

The chain uses TRBV5-6 and TRBJ2-3, with D perhaps TRBD1 (5 bases). V dropped 1 base and J dropped 0 bases, with 12 bases sitting between them. The CDR3 runs 16 residues. From germline, CDR1 is SGHDT and CDR2 YYEEEE. The CDR3, as DNA: TGTGCCAGCAGCTTGTATAGGGGCGCTAGCACAGATACGCAGTATTTT. It is translated as CASSLYRGASTDTQYF. The complete variable domain, with remaining parts taken from reference TRBV5-6 and TRBJ2-3, reads DAGVTQSPTHLIKTRGQQVTLRCSPKSGHDTVSWYQQALGQGPQFIFQYYEEEERQRGNFPDRFSGHQFPNYSSELNVNALLLGDSALYLCASSLYRGASTDTQYFGPGTRLTVL.

The V call is TRBV28, the J call TRBJ2-1, with 14 bases that match TRBD2. This CDR3 has 18 residues. Germline V gene lookup returns CDR1 MDHEN and CDR2 SYDVKM. The V gene end was trimmed by 3 bases and the J gene end by 5 bases; junction bases not matched to a gene: 9. The chain's CDR3 is CASSLTSGRARRNNEQFF. The CDR3 bases are TGTGCCAGCAGTTTGACTAGCGGGAGGGCCAGGCGGAACAATGAGCAGTTCTTC.

J is TRBJ2-5 and V is TRBV5-1; the match to TRBD1 covers 11 bases. The J segment lost 1 base and the V segment lost 4 bases, leaving 3 bases of the junction unmatched. Looked up from germline, CDR1 is SGHRS and CDR2 is YFSETQ. The length of the CDR3 is 15 residues. The CDR3 DNA sequence: TGCGCCAGCAGCCTCGGGACAGGGGGCCAAGAGACCCAGTACTTC. Translation gives CASSLGTGGQETQYF.

The chain has TRBV28 and TRBJ2-5; the D gene is possibly TRBD2 (6 bases). V shed 4 bases and J shed 6 bases, with 15 bases lying between them. The germline gives CDR1 MDHEN, CDR2 SYDVKM. The CDR3 has 14 amino acids. CDR3 region: CASSWTGGLKTQYF. CDR3 sequence (DNA): TGTGCCAGCAGTTGGACCGGGGGTTTGAAGACCCAGTACTTC.

The chain has TRBV19 and TRBJ2-1; D possibly corresponds to TRBD2 (6 bases). The CDR3 is 15 residues long. Germline V gene sequence: CDR1 LNHDA, CDR2 SQIVND (reference sequence). V gave up 3 bases and J gave up 4 bases, with 13 bases separating them. The CDR3 DNA follows: TGTGCCAGTAGTATCAGCGGGCCCCCGTACAATGAGCAGTTCTTC. Amino acids: CASSISGPPYNEQFF.

This chain connects TRBV19 to TRBJ2-2; TRBD1 matches at 7 bases. CDR3 length equals 16 residues. J lost 0 bases, V lost 7 bases, and 8 bases had no gene match. Germline CDR1 is LNHDA and CDR2 is SQIVND (reference sequence). CDR3 sequence reads: CASNSRDRTNTGELFF. CDR3 DNA sequence: TGTGCCAGTAACAGTAGGGACAGAACGAACACCGGGGAGCTGTTTTTT.

The CDR3 loop is CAWSVQNFQETQYF. CDR3 sequence (DNA): TGTGCCTGGAGTGTACAGAACTTCCAAGAGACCCAGTACTTC. This sequence joins TRBV30 and TRBJ2-5, with unresolved D. Germline V CDR1 and CDR2: GTSNPN, SVGIG (reference sequence). The germline V and J ends were trimmed by 0 bases and 1 base, with 9 bases remaining between them. This CDR3 has 14 amino acids.

The chain employs TRBV28 and TRBJ2-7; 7 bases are shared with TRBD2. The CDR3 consists of 14 residues. Germline assignment: CDR1 MDHEN and CDR2 SYDVKM. With V trimmed by 6 bases and J by 1 base, 6 bases remained unmatched. Here the CDR3 reads CASRGGSTSYEQYF. The CDR3 DNA reads as TGTGCCAGCAGGGGAGGGAGCACTTCCTACGAGCAGTACTTC.

Only a few counts were recorded for this clone. The chain uses TRBV6-5 and TRBJ1-1; D possibly corresponds to TRBD1 (5 bases). Trimming removed 0 bases from V and 4 bases from J, with 12 bases in between. Germline V gene lookup returns CDR1 MNHEY and CDR2 SVGAGI. This CDR3 has 15 residues. The CDR3 reads CASSYSTQGGTEAFF. Here the CDR3 DNA reads TGTGCCAGCAGTTACTCGACGCAGGGTGGCACTGAAGCTTTCTTT.

The J gene is TRBJ2-7, the V gene TRBV9; TRBD2 matches at 7 bases. The CDR3 is made up of 15 amino acids. Germline assignment: CDR1 SGDLS and CDR2 YYNGEE. The V gene end was trimmed by 0 bases and the J gene end by 4 bases; junction bases not matched to a gene: 7. The CDR3 sequence is CASSVGPGGAYEQYF. CDR3 bases: TGTGCCAGCAGCGTAGGTCCGGGGGGAGCGTACGAGCAGTACTTC.

The V gene is TRBV7-9, the J gene TRBJ1-2, with D perhaps matching TRBD1 (6 bases). In germline, CDR1 is SEHNR, CDR2 FQNEAQ (reference sequence). V gave up 5 bases and J gave up 5 bases, with 12 bases separating them. There are 13 residues in the CDR3. The CDR3 here is CASSPGQSYGYTF. CDR3 DNA sequence: TGTGCCAGCAGCCCGGGACAATCATATGGCTACACCTTC.

This chain connects TRBV6-5 to TRBJ1-1, with 7 bases matching TRBD1. The CDR3 loop spans 14 amino acids. Trimming at V came to 5 bases and at J to 4 bases, leaving 7 bases not matched to a gene. Germline assignment: CDR1 MNHEY and CDR2 SVGAGI. The CDR3 nucleotides read TGTGCCAGCAGTGTGACAGGGTGGGGCACTGAAGCTTTCTTT. It encodes CASSVTGWGTEAFF.

This chain links TRBV30 with TRBJ2-7; 8 positions agree with TRBD1. Losses at the gene ends were 7 bases for V and 3 bases for J; bases not matched to a gene: 5. The CDR3 has 12 amino acids. Germline CDR1 reads GTSNPN; CDR2 reads SVGIG (reference sequence). The CDR3 nucleotides read TGTGCCTTAAGGACAGGGAACTACGAGCAGTACTTC. Translated: CALRTGNYEQYF.